This is a list of T cell receptor beta chains from one sample in a study of early T cells in non-severe SARS-CoV-2 infection. From the 5' RACE reads, TCRdb called clonotypes with MiXCR, one entry per CDR3 protein. The profile covers tens of thousands of distinct CDR3 sequences, with 10% to 15% appearing a single time and approximately 4.5% taken by the ten largest. Sequenced input: whole blood. Receptors were obtained from an adult who was a healthcare worker with PCR-confirmed SARS-CoV-2 infection or an uninfected control (not recorded which). CDR3s include the opening cysteine and the closing phenylalanine or tryptophan. The order of the fields is V gene, clone size, D gene, CDR3 length, J gene, CDR3 DNA, CDR3 protein. The D gene is left open where the match is weak. For some rows the clone size is stated as once, few or many, or as a class when expanded; others skip it.

v_call: TRBV15
clone_size: many
d_call: TRBD1
cdr3_length: 15
j_call: TRBJ2-7
cdr3_nt: TGTGCCACCAGTCGGGAACAGGGGGCCTCCTACGAGCAGTACTTC
cdr3_aa: CATSREQGASYEQYF

v_call: TRBV11-2
clone_size: many
d_call: -
cdr3_length: 14
j_call: TRBJ2-3
cdr3_nt: TGTGCCAGCAGCTTTGAGGGACGGACAGATACGCAGTATTTT
cdr3_aa: CASSFEGRTDTQYF

v_call: TRBV3-1
clone_size: many
d_call: -
cdr3_length: 12
j_call: TRBJ2-1
cdr3_nt: TGTGCCAGCAGTCAGATTGATGCCGGGCAGTTCTTC
cdr3_aa: CASSQIDAGQFF

v_call: TRBV2
clone_size: many
d_call: -
cdr3_length: 15
j_call: TRBJ1-1
cdr3_nt: TGTGCCAGCAGTGAAGGGGGGGTCCGGAACACTGAAGCTTTCTTT
cdr3_aa: CASSEGGVRNTEAFF

v_call: TRBV7-9
clone_size: -
d_call: -
cdr3_length: 13
j_call: TRBJ2-7
cdr3_nt: TGTGCCAGCAGCGCCGAGAGCTCCTACGAGCAGTACTTC
cdr3_aa: CASSAESSYEQYF

v_call: TRBV9
clone_size: few
d_call: -
cdr3_length: 14
j_call: TRBJ2-3
cdr3_nt: TGTGCCAGCAGCCCGAGCGGTAGCACAGATACGCAGTATTTT
cdr3_aa: CASSPSGSTDTQYF

v_call: TRBV19
clone_size: -
d_call: -
cdr3_length: 15
j_call: TRBJ2-3
cdr3_nt: TGTGCCAGTTCCGACTCAGGACTGGGGCGAGATACGCAGTATTTT
cdr3_aa: CASSDSGLGRDTQYF

v_call: TRBV10-3
clone_size: -
d_call: TRBD2
cdr3_length: 15
j_call: TRBJ2-7
cdr3_nt: TGTGCCATCAGTGAGCCTTGGACTAGCTCCTACGAGCAGTACTTC
cdr3_aa: CAISEPWTSSYEQYF

v_call: TRBV7-6
clone_size: -
d_call: -
cdr3_length: 12
j_call: TRBJ2-7
cdr3_nt: TGTGCCAGCAGCGAACAGGGCGACGAGCAGTACTTC
cdr3_aa: CASSEQGDEQYF

v_call: TRBV7-9
clone_size: many
d_call: -
cdr3_length: 12
j_call: TRBJ1-2
cdr3_nt: TGTGCCAGCAGCTTTGCCGGATATGGCTACACCTTC
cdr3_aa: CASSFAGYGYTF

v_call: TRBV5-1
clone_size: many
d_call: TRBD2
cdr3_length: 19
j_call: TRBJ2-1
cdr3_nt: TGCGCCAGCAATCCCCGGACTAGCGGGCTCTATAGCTCCTACAATGAGCAGTTCTTC
cdr3_aa: CASNPRTSGLYSSYNEQFF

v_call: TRBV5-1
clone_size: many
d_call: -
cdr3_length: 15
j_call: TRBJ2-2
cdr3_nt: TGCGCCAGCAGCTTTGTGACAGGAGCCACCGGGGAGCTGTTTTTT
cdr3_aa: CASSFVTGATGELFF

v_call: TRBV5-1
clone_size: few
d_call: -
cdr3_length: 16
j_call: TRBJ2-7
cdr3_nt: TGCGCCAGCAGCCCCACCAGCGCCGGGGGGCTCAACGAGCAGTACTTC
cdr3_aa: CASSPTSAGGLNEQYF

v_call: TRBV11-3
clone_size: many
d_call: -
cdr3_length: 13
j_call: TRBJ2-7
cdr3_nt: TGTGCCAGCAGCTTAGGGGTACCCGTCGAGCAGTACTTC
cdr3_aa: CASSLGVPVEQYF

v_call: TRBV10-3
clone_size: once
d_call: -
cdr3_length: 16
j_call: TRBJ2-1
cdr3_nt: TGTGCCACTTCAGAGCACGGGACGAAGCTACGTAATGAGCAGTTCTTC
cdr3_aa: CATSEHGTKLRNEQFF

v_call: TRBV4-1
clone_size: many
d_call: -
cdr3_length: 13
j_call: TRBJ2-1
cdr3_nt: -
cdr3_aa: CASSQVGRGTEFF

v_call: TRBV18
clone_size: many
d_call: -
cdr3_length: 20
j_call: TRBJ2-1
cdr3_nt: TGTGCCAGCTCACCACGTCTGGGGGTAGTAGGGGGAGCCTCCTACAATGAGCAGTTCTTC
cdr3_aa: CASSPRLGVVGGASYNEQFF

v_call: TRBV29-1
clone_size: few
d_call: -
cdr3_length: 12
j_call: TRBJ2-1
cdr3_nt: TGCAGCGTTGAAAGTGGTCCCAGGGTTCGGTTCTTC
cdr3_aa: CSVESGPRVRFF

v_call: TRBV7-7
clone_size: few
d_call: -
cdr3_length: 14
j_call: TRBJ2-3
cdr3_nt: TGTGCTAGCAGCCCAGGTGGGGGGGCATCAACGCAGTATTTT
cdr3_aa: CASSPGGGASTQYF

v_call: TRBV5-4
clone_size: few
d_call: TRBD2
cdr3_length: 16
j_call: TRBJ2-7
cdr3_nt: TGTGCCAGCAGCTTGCGCAGCGGGAGAAAGACCTACGAGCAGTACTTC
cdr3_aa: CASSLRSGRKTYEQYF

v_call: TRBV7-2
clone_size: few
d_call: -
cdr3_length: 18
j_call: TRBJ2-7
cdr3_nt: TGTGCCAGCAGCTTATCTCGTTGGGACGGGGCTACCTCCTACGAGCAGTACTTC
cdr3_aa: CASSLSRWDGATSYEQYF

v_call: TRBV18
clone_size: many
d_call: TRBD1
cdr3_length: 15
j_call: TRBJ1-1
cdr3_nt: TGTGCCAGCTCGCAGGGACAGGGAAGGAACACTGAAGCTTTCTTT
cdr3_aa: CASSQGQGRNTEAFF

v_call: TRBV1
clone_size: many
d_call: -
cdr3_length: 14
j_call: TRBJ1-2
cdr3_nt: TGCACCAGCAGCCAAGGATCGACTCACTATGGCTACACCTTC
cdr3_aa: CTSSQGSTHYGYTF

v_call: TRBV7-9
clone_size: many
d_call: -
cdr3_length: 13
j_call: TRBJ2-3
cdr3_nt: TGTGCCAGCAGGATTACACGCACAGATACGCAGTATTTT
cdr3_aa: CASRITRTDTQYF

v_call: TRBV5-1
clone_size: few
d_call: TRBD2
cdr3_length: 15
j_call: TRBJ2-1
cdr3_nt: TGCGCCAGCAGCTTGGTCAGCGGGAGCTACAATGAGCAGTTCTTC
cdr3_aa: CASSLVSGSYNEQFF

v_call: TRBV29-1
clone_size: -
d_call: TRBD1
cdr3_length: 12
j_call: TRBJ1-2
cdr3_nt: TGCAGCGCCCAGGGGGCTAACTATGGCTACACCTTC
cdr3_aa: CSAQGANYGYTF

v_call: TRBV11-3
clone_size: few
d_call: TRBD1
cdr3_length: 17
j_call: TRBJ1-4
cdr3_nt: TGTGCCAGCAGCGGGGACAGGGTAATGGAGGCTAATGAAAAACTGTTTTTT
cdr3_aa: CASSGDRVMEANEKLFF

v_call: TRBV29-1
clone_size: many
d_call: -
cdr3_length: 13
j_call: TRBJ2-7
cdr3_nt: TGCAGCGTTGAGGGGGGGCCCTCCTACGAGCAGTACTTC
cdr3_aa: CSVEGGPSYEQYF

v_call: TRBV6-1
clone_size: many
d_call: TRBD1
cdr3_length: 16
j_call: TRBJ1-5
cdr3_nt: TGTGCCAGCTACAGCGGACAGGGCAGCCTTAATCAGCCCCAGCATTTT
cdr3_aa: CASYSGQGSLNQPQHF

v_call: TRBV3-1
clone_size: many
d_call: TRBD1
cdr3_length: 14
j_call: TRBJ2-7
cdr3_nt: TGTGCCAGCAGCCTCTCGGACAGGGGGCTTGAGCAGTACTTC
cdr3_aa: CASSLSDRGLEQYF

v_call: TRBV6-5
clone_size: -
d_call: -
cdr3_length: 15
j_call: TRBJ1-1
cdr3_nt: TGTGCCAGCAGTTCCCCCGGGGCGGGGGGGGCTGAAGCTTTCTTT
cdr3_aa: CASSSPGAGGAEAFF

v_call: TRBV5-1
clone_size: -
d_call: -
cdr3_length: 14
j_call: TRBJ2-7
cdr3_nt: TGCGCCAGCAGCTTGGACAGGGAGCGGGGCGAGCAGTACTTC
cdr3_aa: CASSLDRERGEQYF

v_call: TRBV20-1
clone_size: many
d_call: TRBD1
cdr3_length: 18
j_call: TRBJ1-4
cdr3_nt: TGCAGTGCTAGCCCTAGGACAGGGGATTGGGCAACTAATGAAAAACTGTTTTTT
cdr3_aa: CSASPRTGDWATNEKLFF

v_call: TRBV29-1
clone_size: many
d_call: -
cdr3_length: 11
j_call: TRBJ2-1
cdr3_nt: TGCAGCGTTGTCTTGAACAATGAGCAGTTCTTC
cdr3_aa: CSVVLNNEQFF

v_call: TRBV6-1
clone_size: few
d_call: -
cdr3_length: 15
j_call: TRBJ2-3
cdr3_nt: TGTGCCAGCAGCGCACCACGGGGGCCCATTGCGACGCAGTATTTT
cdr3_aa: CASSAPRGPIATQYF

v_call: TRBV7-8
clone_size: few
d_call: TRBD1
cdr3_length: 15
j_call: TRBJ2-1
cdr3_nt: TGTGCCAGCAGCTTTCGGGACAGGGCCTACAATGAGCAGTTCTTC
cdr3_aa: CASSFRDRAYNEQFF